Shown below are 29 T cell receptor beta chains from a single sample sequenced in a study of Graves' ophthalmopathy and Graves' hyperthyroidism. Investigators amplified TCR beta CDR3 regions from RNA transcripts. Scientists carried out first-round RT-PCR using HTBI primers and then a second-round multiplex PCR. TCRdb reanalysed the multiplex PCR reads using MiXCR and keeps one entry per CDR3 protein. Among about 550,000 distinct CDR3 sequences, 39% were seen once, and the ten largest hold 3.5% to 5%. The sequenced sample consisted of peripheral blood or thyroid tissue (not recorded which). All receptors derive from an adult man with Graves' hyperthyroidism.

The rearrangement uses TRBV29-1 and TRBJ2-7; the match to TRBD1 covers 9 bases. This CDR3 region has 16 residues. Looked up from germline, CDR1 is SQVTM and CDR2 is ANQGSEA. With V trimmed by 1 base and J by 2 bases, 9 bases remained unmatched. Written as DNA, the CDR3 is TGCAGCGTTGAAGGTCCAGGACAGGGGTCTACCTACGAGCAGTACTTC. It translates to CSVEGPGQGSTYEQYF.

At least ten counts were recorded for this clonotype. V usage is TRBV29-1 and J usage is TRBJ2-2; the D gene is possibly TRBD1 (6 bases). The V end lost 0 bases, the J end lost 6 bases, and 17 bases lay between the germline ends. This CDR3 has 16 amino acids. Looked up from germline, CDR1 is SQVTM and CDR2 is ANQGSEA. CDR3 loop: CSVEDFLTGRPGELFF. CDR3 nucleotides: TGCAGCGTTGAAGATTTTCTGACAGGTCGGCCCGGGGAGCTGTTTTTT.

This clonotype has ten or more counts. The junction departs from germline at one end; a sequencing error may be responsible. V and J are TRBV9 and TRBJ2-7, with 7 positions matching TRBD1. This CDR3 is 13 amino acids long. Germline V lookup: CDR1 SGDLS, CDR2 YYNGEE. The CDR3 DNA reads TGTGCCAGCGCCGACAGGGCCTCCAACGAGCAGTACTTC. Encoded protein: CASADRASNEQYF.

In this sample, this clonotype turned up many times. Its ends do not fully match the called genes, so a read error is possible. The chain has TRBV20-1 and TRBJ2-5; 7 bases fit TRBD1. Germline values: CDR1 DFQATT, CDR2 SNEGSKA (reference sequence). The length of the CDR3 is 13 residues. The CDR3 spells CSAADRVQGTQYF. For the CDR3, the DNA is TGCAGTGCTGCTGACAGGGTCCAAGGGACCCAGTACTTC.

This clonotype was observed at least ten times. CDR3 in DNA: TGTGCCAGCAGCTTGGCCCCGGTTGGCTACACCTTC. Amino acid sequence: CASSLAPVGYTF. The rearrangement joins TRBV5-6 to TRBJ1-2; D ambiguous. Germline V CDR1 and CDR2: SGHDT, YYEEEE. V was cut by 0 bases and J by 7 bases, with 7 bases left in between. The CDR3 is 12 amino acids. Together with reference TRBV5-6 and TRBJ1-2, the CDR3 gives the full variable domain: DAGVTQSPTHLIKTRGQQVTLRCSPKSGHDTVSWYQQALGQGPQFIFQYYEEEERQRGNFPDRFSGHQFPNYSSELNVNALLLGDSALYLCASSLAPVGYTFGSGTRLTVV.

This clonotype was observed many times. The chain has TRBV5-8 and TRBJ2-2, with D perhaps TRBD1 (8 bases). The germline CDR1 and CDR2 sequences are SGHTS and YDEGEE. Trimming shortened V by 0 bases and J by 9 bases, and 15 bases separated the two germline ends. The CDR3 has 15 residues. For the CDR3, the DNA is TGTGCCAGCAGCTTGGCGGACAGGGAGGGAAGGGAGCTGTTTTTT. As protein: CASSLADREGRELFF. Full variable domain (missing parts from reference TRBV5-8 and TRBJ2-2): EAGVTQSPTHLIKTRGQQATLRCSPISGHTSVYWYQQALGLGLQFLLWYDEGEERNRGNFPPRFSGRQFPNYSSELNVNALELEDSALYLCASSLADREGRELFFGEGSRLTVL.

This clonotype was recorded many times. The chain couples TRBV7-9 to TRBJ1-1; D gene uncertain. The V gene lost 2 bases and the J gene lost 0 bases, with 7 bases spanning the gap. The germline gives CDR1 SEHNR, CDR2 FQNEAQ (reference sequence). This CDR3 comprises 14 residues. CDR3 sequence reads: CASSLRVMNTEAFF. CDR3 in DNA: TGTGCCAGCAGCTTACGGGTGATGAACACTGAAGCTTTCTTT.

The chain carries TRBV7-2 and TRBJ2-5; 9 bases align to TRBD2. The CDR3 has 15 amino acids. CDR1 and CDR2 from the germline V gene are SGHTA and FQGNSA. The V segment lost 7 bases and the J segment 6 bases; nucleotides outside the gene matches: 12. CDR3 sequence reads: CASIASGREGQTQYF. CDR3 DNA sequence: TGTGCCAGCATCGCCTCGGGGCGGGAGGGCCAGACCCAGTACTTC.

The chain uses TRBV7-9 and TRBJ2-7; 10 bases fit TRBD1. V was clipped by 5 bases and J by 0 bases; unmatched bases: 13. The CDR3 length is 18 residues. The germline V gene has CDR1 SEHNR and CDR2 FQNEAQ (reference sequence). The CDR3 protein is CASSTSILDRGISYEQYF. The CDR3 bases are TGTGCCAGCAGCACTAGTATTTTGGACAGGGGGATCTCCTACGAGCAGTACTTC. Complete variable domain (other parts from reference TRBV7-9 and TRBJ2-7): DTGVSQNPRHKITKRGQNVTFRCDPISEHNRLYWYRQTLGQGPEFLTYFQNEAQLEKSRLLSDRFSAERPKGSFSTLEIQRTEQGDSAMYLCASSTSILDRGISYEQYFGPGTRLTVT.

This clonotype was seen repeatedly, ten times or more. The chain employs TRBV4-1 and TRBJ2-7, with D possibly TRBD2 on 5 matching bases. Trimming shortened V by 0 bases and J by 2 bases, and 8 bases separated the two germline ends. Per the germline V gene, CDR1 is MGHRA and CDR2 is YSYEKL. The CDR3 totals 14 residues. CDR3 sequence (DNA): TGCGCCAGCAGCCAAGATACTAGGGCCTACGAGCAGTACTTC. This translates into CASSQDTRAYEQYF.

This clonotype appeared many times. The chain carries TRBV27 and TRBJ1-6; unclear D gene. The V end was cut by 2 bases, the J end by 9 bases, with 5 bases between. The CDR3 has 12 residues. Looked up from germline, CDR1 is MNHEY and CDR2 is SMNVEV (reference sequence). CDR3 amino acids: CASSLNGSPLHF. In DNA, the CDR3 is TGTGCCAGCAGTTTAAACGGTTCACCCCTCCACTTT.

This chain links TRBV29-1 with TRBJ2-7; a weak D match, TRBD1 (5 bases). Germline V gene data show CDR1 as SQVTM and CDR2 as ANQGSEA. The CDR3 runs 13 residues. The germline V and J ends were trimmed by 0 bases and 5 bases, with 11 bases remaining between them. CDR3: CSVEEARAHEQYF. DNA of the CDR3: TGCAGCGTTGAAGAGGCCAGGGCCCACGAGCAGTACTTC.

The chain couples TRBV28 to TRBJ1-3; TRBD1 might be the D (5 bases). The CDR3 covers 17 residues. Between the trimmed V and J ends, which lost 2 bases and 4 bases, there was a span of 18 bases. Per germline, CDR1 MDHEN and CDR2 SYDVKM. CDR3 in DNA: TGTGCCAGCAGTTTAGCGCGTACAGGATGGGGCGGAAACACCATATATTTT. Amino acids: CASSLARTGWGGNTIYF. Together with reference TRBV28 and TRBJ1-3, the CDR3 gives the full variable domain: DVKVTQSSRYLVKRTGEKVFLECVQDMDHENMFWYRQDPGLGLRLIYFSYDVKMKEKGDIPEGYSVSREKKERFSLILESASTNQTSMYLCASSLARTGWGGNTIYFGEGSWLTVV.

This clonotype was recorded many times. The J gene is TRBJ2-5, the V gene TRBV20-1, with 9 bases lining up with TRBD2. The V gene's germline CDR1 is DFQATT and CDR2 SNEGSKA (reference sequence). This CDR3 has 14 residues. Trimming took 0 bases from V and 5 from J; bases not matched to a gene: 4. Here the CDR3 DNA reads TGCAGTGCTAGAGATAGCGGGGGAAAGGAGACCCAGTACTTC. Protein product: CSARDSGGKETQYF.

This clonotype has a count of ten or more. The chain uses TRBV7-9 and TRBJ2-2; no reliable D call. Per the germline V gene, CDR1 is SEHNR and CDR2 is FQNEAQ (reference sequence). Deletions cut 0 bases from V and 4 bases from J, with 3 bases between. The CDR3 is 13 amino acids. The chain's CDR3 is CASSLAATGELFF. The CDR3, as DNA: TGTGCCAGCAGCTTAGCTGCCACCGGGGAGCTGTTTTTT.

Ten or more counts support this clonotype. The rearrangement uses TRBV19 and TRBJ2-5; D may match TRBD1 or TRBD2 (5 bases each). The CDR3 runs to 16 residues. Germline CDR1 is LNHDA and CDR2 is SQIVND (reference sequence). V lost 3 bases, J lost 3 bases, and 17 bases lay in between. The CDR3 is CASSIGSGQGEETQYF. CDR3 DNA: TGTGCCAGTAGTATCGGTTCGGGGCAGGGAGAAGAGACCCAGTACTTC. The complete variable domain, with remaining parts taken from reference TRBV19 and TRBJ2-5, reads DGGITQSPKYLFRKEGQNVTLSCEQNLNHDAMYWYRQDPGQGLRLIYYSQIVNDFQKGDIAEGYSVSREKKESFPLTVTSAQKNPTAFYLCASSIGSGQGEETQYFGPGTRLLVL.

The chain is built from TRBV7-3 and TRBJ2-5; 12 nucleotides agree with TRBD2. CDR1 and CDR2 from the germline V gene are SGHTA and FQGTGA. J was trimmed by 5 bases and V by 4 bases; bases with no gene match: 14. CDR3 length: 18 amino acids. CDR3 sequence (DNA): TGTGCCAGCAGCTCGGGACTAGCGGGCCCTCTAAGGGTGGAGACCCAGTACTTC. Protein product: CASSSGLAGPLRVETQYF.

The genes are TRBV13 and TRBJ2-7; possibly TRBD1 for D (6 bases). Germline loops: CDR1 PRHDT, CDR2 FYEKMQ (reference sequence). V dropped 3 bases and J dropped 4 bases, with 10 bases sitting between them. This CDR3 spans 13 amino acids. The CDR3 nucleotides read TGTGCCAGCAGCTTTCGGGGACAATACGAGCAGTACTTC. Translation gives CASSFRGQYEQYF.

Notes on this clonotype: A much larger clone lies one base from this, so it may be a read error. This chain joins TRBV20-1 and TRBJ1-2; TRBD1 might be the D (6 bases). CDR1 is DFQATT and CDR2 is SNEGSKA in the germline V gene (reference sequence). This CDR3 is built from 18 residues. CDR3 in amino acids: CSARDRRGTGASNYGCTF. The CDR3 coding sequence is TGCAGTGCTAGAGATCGTAGAGGTACGGGGGCCTCTAACTATGGCTGCACCTTC.

The chain links TRBV7-2 to TRBJ1-2, with 7 bases identical to TRBD1. Germline CDR1 and CDR2: SGHTA and FQGNSA. V dropped 5 bases and J dropped 1; count of bases not matched to a gene: 4. This CDR3 has 14 amino acids. CDR3 loop: CASSGRQGNYGYTF. CDR3 nucleotides: TGTGCCAGCAGCGGCCGACAGGGTAACTATGGCTACACCTTC.

The chain is built from TRBV11-2 and TRBJ1-2; 9 bases align to TRBD1. V lost 5 bases and J lost 12; bases outside the gene matches: 16. CDR1 is SGHAT, CDR2 FQNNGV, per germline. This CDR3 region has 15 residues. CDR3 region: CASSPRRGQGSGNTF. CDR3 coding DNA: TGTGCCAGCAGCCCTAGGCGGGGACAGGGCTCTGGAAACACCTTC. The full variable domain, in which reference TRBV11-2 and TRBJ1-2 provide the parts outside the CDR3, is EAGVAQSPRYKIIEKRQSVAFWCNPISGHATLYWYQQILGQGPKLLIQFQNNGVVDDSQLPKDRFSAERLKGVDSTLKIQPAKLEDSAVYLCASSPRRGQGSGNTFGSGTRLTVV.

The J gene is TRBJ2-5, the V gene TRBV7-9, with D perhaps matching TRBD1 or TRBD2 (5 bases each). CDR3 length: 16 amino acids. The germline V gene has CDR1 SEHNR and CDR2 FQNEAQ (reference sequence). The V end was cut by 5 bases, the J end by 8 bases, with 24 bases between. The CDR3 nucleotides read TGTGCCAGCAGCCCCCCCGGGATGGGGCCCCACGGAACCCAGTACTTC. Protein sequence: CASSPPGMGPHGTQYF.

This clonotype has a count of ten or more. The rearrangement uses TRBV12-3 or TRBV12-4 and TRBJ1-2; D remains unclear. V was trimmed by 7 bases and J by 7 bases, leaving 22 bases between them. CDR3 size: 15 residues. CDR3 amino acids: CASNRNLGREAGYTF. CDR3 nucleotides: TGTGCCAGCAACCGGAACTTGGGAAGAGAGGCTGGCTACACCTTC.

This clonotype appeared many times. The chain employs TRBV7-2 and TRBJ1-1; D gene uncertain. Germline V gives CDR1 SGHTA, CDR2 FQGNSA. The V end lost 2 bases, the J end lost 1 base, and 14 bases lay between the germline ends. CDR3 length: 16 amino acids. The CDR3 protein is CASSLQHGRRNTEAFF. The CDR3 bases are TGTGCCAGCAGCTTACAGCACGGACGGAGGAACACTGAAGCTTTCTTT.

The genes are TRBV29-1 and TRBJ1-1, with D possibly TRBD1 on 5 matching bases. Germline lookup yields CDR1 SQVTM and CDR2 ANQGSEA. CDR3 length equals 15 residues. Trimming removed 4 bases from V and 4 bases from J, with 19 bases in between. CDR3 protein: CSVASSLRGGTEAFF. The CDR3 bases are TGCAGCGTTGCCAGCAGTTTAAGGGGTGGCACTGAAGCTTTCTTT.

The chain employs TRBV2 and TRBJ2-1; 8 nucleotides line up with TRBD1. Looked up from germline, CDR1 is SNHLY and CDR2 is FYNNEI. The V gene end was trimmed by 8 bases and the J gene end by 7 bases; junction bases not matched to a gene: 4. This CDR3 contains 12 residues. This chain's CDR3 is CASAGGTNEQFF. The CDR3 DNA is TGTGCCAGCGCAGGGGGCACTAATGAGCAGTTCTTC.

J is TRBJ1-1 and V is TRBV10-3; D may be TRBD1 (5 bases). The CDR3 sequence is 14 residues long. The V gene lost 10 bases and the J gene lost 6 bases, with 21 bases spanning the gap. Germline CDR1 reads ENHRY; CDR2 reads SYGVKD. The CDR3 region has the DNA TGTGCCACTCGACTAGCGGGGGTTCCCGCTGAAGCTTTCTTT. Its translation is CATRLAGVPAEAFF.

With respect to this clonotype: A clone one base away is much larger, so this may be a read error. This chain connects TRBV29-1 to TRBJ1-1; D is unclear. The V and J ends lost 7 bases and 1 base respectively, with 16 bases between them. The germline gives CDR1 SQVTM, CDR2 ANQGSEA. The CDR3 consists of 14 residues. The CDR3 loop reads CSAPAMDGNTEAFF. The CDR3 nucleotides read TGCAGCGCACCCGCCATGGACGGGAACACTGAAGCTTTCTTT.

This chain joins TRBV20-1 and TRBJ2-5, with 10 nucleotides matching TRBD2. V lost 6 bases, J lost 5 bases, and 24 bases stayed unmatched. CDR3 length: 19 residues. CDR1 DFQATT and CDR2 SNEGSKA come from the germline V gene (reference sequence). The CDR3 spells CSAKSRLAGVWVPGETQYF. CDR3 bases: TGCAGTGCCAAGTCCCGGCTAGCGGGAGTATGGGTCCCGGGGGAGACCCAGTACTTC.